Below are 5 T cell receptor beta chains sequenced from a single sample in a study of blood T cell repertoires in COVID-19. Repertoires were generated with immunoSEQ multiplex PCR, while TCRdb's copy carries only in-frame clones and drops some. The repertoire has 250,000 to 350,000 clones, about 84% of them found once; the top ten carry 1.5% to 2%. Sequenced: peripheral blood. The source of these receptors is a woman aged 45-65 years with acute or convalescent COVID-19.

This clone occurred a few times. The chain has TRBV11-2 and TRBJ2-1, with D possibly being TRBD2 (6 bases). Trimming took 4 bases from V and 1 from J, leaving 14 bases between them. The CDR3 spans 16 residues. Germline V lookup: CDR1 SGHAT, CDR2 FQNNGV. CDR3 coding DNA: TGTGCCAGCAGCTCCTTAGGAGGGCCATCCTACAATGAGCAGTTCTTC. Protein sequence: CASSSLGGPSYNEQFF.

The gene calls are TRBV11-1 and TRBJ2-1; 9 nucleotides line up with TRBD1. Germline lookup yields CDR1 SGHAT and CDR2 FQDESV (reference sequence). J lost 3 bases, V lost 3 bases, and 3 bases had no gene match. This CDR3 region has 15 residues. CDR3 protein: CASSFDRGNYNEQFF. DNA of the CDR3: TGTGCCAGCAGCTTCGACAGGGGGAACTACAATGAGCAGTTCTTC.

The chain combines TRBV24-1 with TRBJ2-7; 9 bases fit TRBD1. Germline trimming cut 4 bases from V and 5 bases from J; bases unmatched to any gene: 11. The CDR3 loop spans 16 amino acids. CDR1 is KGHDR, CDR2 SFDVKD, per germline. This CDR3 reads CATSDPSGTGSHEQYF. The CDR3 bases are TGTGCCACCAGTGACCCGTCCGGGACAGGGTCCCACGAGCAGTACTTC.

The chain recombines TRBV5-1 with TRBJ1-4, with TRBD1 matching over 8 bases. J lost 3 bases, V lost 4 bases, and 11 bases had no gene match. The germline V gene encodes CDR1 SGHRS and CDR2 YFSETQ. This CDR3 is 17 amino acids long. CDR3 sequence reads: CASSPSGRGRPNEKLFF. CDR3 nucleotides: TGCGCCAGCAGCCCCTCGGGCAGGGGGCGTCCTAATGAAAAACTGTTTTTT. The full variable domain, in which reference TRBV5-1 and TRBJ1-4 provide the parts outside the CDR3, is KAGVTQTPRYLIKTRGQQVTLSCSPISGHRSVSWYQQTPGQGLQFLFEYFSETQRNKGNFPGRFSGRQFSNSRSEMNVSTLELGDSALYLCASSPSGRGRPNEKLFFGSGTQLSVL.

The genes are TRBV28 and TRBJ2-3; D uncertain. Trimming pared 7 bases from V and 0 bases from J, leaving 11 bases between. The CDR3 sequence is 14 residues long. The germline V gene encodes CDR1 MDHEN and CDR2 SYDVKM. The CDR3 is CASTASISTDTQYF. CDR3 sequence (DNA): TGTGCCAGCACCGCGAGTATAAGCACAGATACGCAGTATTTT.